This T cell receptor beta chain was documented in a study of Tregs in tolerant kidney transplant recipients. Study-wide results and limits: In tolerant patients, donor-specific Tregs outgrew total Tregs, suggesting antigen-driven expansion. This study did not directly address biological reproducibility. The most relevant donor-specific Treg TCRbeta repertoire apparently came from expansion with activated donor B cells.

There are 14 residues in the CDR3. Germline CDR1 reads KGHSH; CDR2 reads LQKENI. V was cut by 3 bases and J by 7 bases, with 13 bases left in between. The table came from immunoSEQ multiplex PCR; TCRdb's copy has only in-frame clones and leaves some out. This sample's table has fewer than 55,000 clones. Unstimulated Tregs (CD4+CD25+CD127-) and CD4+CD25- non-Tregs were sorted from PBMCs. Regarding this clone: Its antigen is unidentified. Coverage ceases 3 residues before the CDR3 finishes, and the germline J gene fills in the end.

The sample in question was CD4+ T cells from blood, obtained before the transplant. The sequence was obtained from a human donor who received a combined kidney and bone marrow transplant. The V call is TRBV18, the J call TRBJ2-1; weak D call: TRBD2 (6 bases). CDR3 DNA, as far as it was read: TGTGCCAGCTCACCCCCCGGACTAATAAATGAG. This translates into CASSPPGLINE. The full-length CDR3 reads as CASSPPGLINEQFF. The full variable domain, its missing parts supplied by reference TRBV18 and TRBJ2-1, is NAGVMQNPRHLVRRRGQEARLRCSPMKGHSHVYWYRQLPEEGLKFMVYLQKENIIDESGMPKERFSAEFPKEGPSILRIQQVVRGDSAAYFCASSPPGLINEQFFGPGTRLTVL.